This T cell receptor beta chain was sequenced for a study of T-cell reconstitution after alpha-beta-depleted transplantation in children. The CDR3 length is 14 residues. Trimming pared 7 bases from V and 6 bases from J, leaving 15 bases between. This clonotype was seen a handful of times. The TCRbeta library was prepared with unique molecular identifiers. Via MiXCR, TCRdb re-called the PCR reads, giving one row per CDR3 protein. The sample carries hundreds of thousands of distinct CDR3 sequences, 16% recorded once. The genes are TRBV12-3 or TRBV12-4 and TRBJ2-2; D may be TRBD1 (6 bases). The material was PBMCs from the stem cell graft donor, obtained from the stem cell graft. The sequence was obtained from a human donor who donated a stem cell graft to a child with acute myeloid leukemia. The DNA of the CDR3 is TGTGCCAGCAATACAGGGCCAGTGTCCGGGGAGCTGTTTTTT. Translating gives CASNTGPVSGELFF.